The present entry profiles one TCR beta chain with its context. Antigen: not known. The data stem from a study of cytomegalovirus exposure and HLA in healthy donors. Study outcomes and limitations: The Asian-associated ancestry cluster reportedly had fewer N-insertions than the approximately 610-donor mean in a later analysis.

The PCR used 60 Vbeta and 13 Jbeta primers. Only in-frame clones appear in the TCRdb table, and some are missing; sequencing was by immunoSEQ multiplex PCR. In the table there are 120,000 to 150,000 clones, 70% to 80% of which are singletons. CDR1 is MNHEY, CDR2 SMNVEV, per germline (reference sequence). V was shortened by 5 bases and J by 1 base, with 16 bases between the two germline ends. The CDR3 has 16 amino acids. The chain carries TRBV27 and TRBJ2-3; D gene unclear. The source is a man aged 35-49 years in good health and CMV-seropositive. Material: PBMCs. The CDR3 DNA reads TGTGCCAGCAGTCCCCGTGGTAGCCTACGCACAGATACGCAGTATTTT. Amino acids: CASSPRGSLRTDTQYF.